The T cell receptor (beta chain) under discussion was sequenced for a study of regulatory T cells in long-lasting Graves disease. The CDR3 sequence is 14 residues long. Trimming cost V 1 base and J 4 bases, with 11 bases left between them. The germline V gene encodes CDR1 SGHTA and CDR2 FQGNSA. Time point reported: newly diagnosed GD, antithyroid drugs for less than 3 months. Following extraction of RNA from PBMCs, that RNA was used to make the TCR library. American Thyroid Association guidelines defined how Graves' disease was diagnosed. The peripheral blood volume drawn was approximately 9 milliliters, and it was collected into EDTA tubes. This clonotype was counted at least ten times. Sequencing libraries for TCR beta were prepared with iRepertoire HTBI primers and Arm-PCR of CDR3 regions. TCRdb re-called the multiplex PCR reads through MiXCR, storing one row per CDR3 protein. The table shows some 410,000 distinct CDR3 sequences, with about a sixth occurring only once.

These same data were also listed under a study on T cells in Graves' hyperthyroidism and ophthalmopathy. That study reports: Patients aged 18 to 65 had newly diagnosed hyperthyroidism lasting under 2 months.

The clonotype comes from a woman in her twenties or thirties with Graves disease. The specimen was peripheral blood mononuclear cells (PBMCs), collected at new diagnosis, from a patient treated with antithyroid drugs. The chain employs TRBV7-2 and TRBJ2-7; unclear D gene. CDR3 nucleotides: TGTGCCAGCAGCTTAGGGTCCGGTGGTTACGAGCAGTACTTC. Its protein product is CASSLGSGGYEQYF.